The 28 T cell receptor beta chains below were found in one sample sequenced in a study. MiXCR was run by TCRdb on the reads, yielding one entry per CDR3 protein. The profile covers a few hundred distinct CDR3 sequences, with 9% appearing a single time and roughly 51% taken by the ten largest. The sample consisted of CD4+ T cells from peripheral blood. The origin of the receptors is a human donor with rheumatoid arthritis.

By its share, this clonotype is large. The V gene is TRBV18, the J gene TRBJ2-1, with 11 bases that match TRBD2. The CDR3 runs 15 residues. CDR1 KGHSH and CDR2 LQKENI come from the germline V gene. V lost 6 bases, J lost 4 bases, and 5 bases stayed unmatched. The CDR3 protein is CASSRTSGSYNEQFF. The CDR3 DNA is TGTGCCAGCTCTCGAACTAGCGGGAGTTACAATGAGCAGTTCTTC.

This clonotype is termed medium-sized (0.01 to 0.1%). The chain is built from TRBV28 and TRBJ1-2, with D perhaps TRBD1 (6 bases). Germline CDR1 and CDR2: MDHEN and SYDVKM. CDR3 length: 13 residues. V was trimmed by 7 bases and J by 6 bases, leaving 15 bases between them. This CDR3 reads CASTPYRTDGYTF. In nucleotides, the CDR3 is TGTGCCAGCACCCCTTACCGGACAGATGGCTACACCTTC.

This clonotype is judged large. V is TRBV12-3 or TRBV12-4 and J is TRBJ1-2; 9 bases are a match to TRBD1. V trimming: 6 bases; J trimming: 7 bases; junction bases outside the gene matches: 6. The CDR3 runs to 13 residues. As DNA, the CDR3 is TGTGCCAGCAGAGGACAGGGGTGGGCTGGCTACACCTTC. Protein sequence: CASRGQGWAGYTF.

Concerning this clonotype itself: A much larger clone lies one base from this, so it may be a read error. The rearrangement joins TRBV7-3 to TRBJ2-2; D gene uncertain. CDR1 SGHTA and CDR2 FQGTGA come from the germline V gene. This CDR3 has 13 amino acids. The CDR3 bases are TGTGCCAACAGCTCGCAGAACACCGGGGAGCTGTTTTTT. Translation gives CANSSQNTGELFF.

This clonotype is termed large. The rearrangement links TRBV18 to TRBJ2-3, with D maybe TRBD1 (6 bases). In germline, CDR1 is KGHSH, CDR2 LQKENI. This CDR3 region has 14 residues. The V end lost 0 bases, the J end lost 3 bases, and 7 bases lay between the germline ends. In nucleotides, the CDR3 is TGTGCCAGCTCACCACCGGGGGCAACAGATACGCAGTATTTT. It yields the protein CASSPPGATDTQYF. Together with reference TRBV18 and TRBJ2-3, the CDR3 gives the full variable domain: NAGVMQNPRHLVRRRGQEARLRCSPMKGHSHVYWYRQLPEEGLKFMVYLQKENIIDESGMPKERFSAEFPKEGPSILRIQQVVRGDSAAYFCASSPPGATDTQYFGPGTRLTVL.

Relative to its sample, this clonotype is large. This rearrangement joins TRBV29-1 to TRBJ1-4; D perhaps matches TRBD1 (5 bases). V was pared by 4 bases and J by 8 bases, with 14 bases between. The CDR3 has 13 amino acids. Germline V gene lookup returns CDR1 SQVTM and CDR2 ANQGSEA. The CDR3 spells CSVGSQGLEKLFF. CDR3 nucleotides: TGCAGCGTTGGTTCGCAGGGCCTCGAAAAACTGTTTTTT.

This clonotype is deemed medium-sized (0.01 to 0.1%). The CDR3 here is CASSQAGAYNEQFF. The DNA of the CDR3 is TGTGCCAGCAGTCAAGCGGGAGCATACAATGAGCAGTTCTTC. The V call is TRBV12-3 or TRBV12-4, the J call TRBJ2-1; 8 bases line up with TRBD2. This CDR3 region has 14 residues. The V and J ends lost 5 bases and 4 bases, in that order; junction bases with no gene match: 4.

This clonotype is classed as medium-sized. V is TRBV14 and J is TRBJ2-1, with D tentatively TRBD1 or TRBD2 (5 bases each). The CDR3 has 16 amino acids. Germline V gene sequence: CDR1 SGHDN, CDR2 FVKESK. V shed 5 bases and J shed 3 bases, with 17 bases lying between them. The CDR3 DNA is TGTGCCAGCAGCACAAGAGGGCTAGGGGACTACAATGAGCAGTTCTTC. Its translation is CASSTRGLGDYNEQFF.

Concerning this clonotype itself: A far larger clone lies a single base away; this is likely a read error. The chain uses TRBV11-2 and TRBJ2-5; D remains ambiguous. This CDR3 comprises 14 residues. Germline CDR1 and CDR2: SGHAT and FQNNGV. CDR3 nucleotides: TGTGCCAGCAGCGTAGGGCATACTAAAGAGTCCCAGTACTTC. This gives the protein CASSVGHTKESQYF.

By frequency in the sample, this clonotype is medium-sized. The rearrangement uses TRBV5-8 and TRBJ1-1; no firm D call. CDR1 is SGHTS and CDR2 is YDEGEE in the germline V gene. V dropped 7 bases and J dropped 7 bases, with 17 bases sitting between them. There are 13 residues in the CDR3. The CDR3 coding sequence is TGTGCCAGCCGCCGACCCGAGGTAGATGAAGCTTTCTTT. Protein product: CASRRPEVDEAFF. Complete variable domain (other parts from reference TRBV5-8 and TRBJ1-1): EAGVTQSPTHLIKTRGQQATLRCSPISGHTSVYWYQQALGLGLQFLLWYDEGEERNRGNFPPRFSGRQFPNYSSELNVNALELEDSALYLCASRRPEVDEAFFGQGTRLTVV.

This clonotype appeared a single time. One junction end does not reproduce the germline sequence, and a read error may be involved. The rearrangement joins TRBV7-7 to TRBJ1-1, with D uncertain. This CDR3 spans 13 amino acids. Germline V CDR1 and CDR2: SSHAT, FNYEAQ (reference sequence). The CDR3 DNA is TGTGCCAGCGGCCGAGACGGGAACACCGAAGCTTTCTTT. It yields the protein CASGRDGNTEAFF.

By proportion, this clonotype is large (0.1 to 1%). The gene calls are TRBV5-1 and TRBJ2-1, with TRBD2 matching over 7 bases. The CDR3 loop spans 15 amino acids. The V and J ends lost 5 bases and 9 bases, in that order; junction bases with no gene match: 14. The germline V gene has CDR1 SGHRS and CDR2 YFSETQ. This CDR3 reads CASSEGGPLYVEQFF. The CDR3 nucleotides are TGCGCCAGCAGTGAGGGAGGGCCCCTTTACGTTGAGCAGTTCTTC.

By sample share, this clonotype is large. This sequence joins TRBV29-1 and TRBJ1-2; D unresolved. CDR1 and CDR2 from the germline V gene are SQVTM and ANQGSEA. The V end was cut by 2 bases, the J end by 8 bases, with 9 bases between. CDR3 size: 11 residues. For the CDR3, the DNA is TGCAGCGTTGAACGGGATTTGGGCTACACCTTC. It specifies CSVERDLGYTF.

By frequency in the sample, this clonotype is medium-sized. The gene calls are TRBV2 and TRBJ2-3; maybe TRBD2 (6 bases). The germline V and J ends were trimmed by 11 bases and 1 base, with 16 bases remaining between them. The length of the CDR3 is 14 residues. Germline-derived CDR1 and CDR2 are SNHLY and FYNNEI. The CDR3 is CASFGSSGTDTQYF. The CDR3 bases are TGTGCCTCGTTCGGGTCTAGCGGCACAGATACGCAGTATTTT.

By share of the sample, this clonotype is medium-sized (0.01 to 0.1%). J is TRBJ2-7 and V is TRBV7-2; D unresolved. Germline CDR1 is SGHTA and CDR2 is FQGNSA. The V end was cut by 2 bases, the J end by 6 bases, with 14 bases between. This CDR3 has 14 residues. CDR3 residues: CASSLSWQIGEQYF. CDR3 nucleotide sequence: TGTGCCAGCAGCTTATCGTGGCAAATCGGCGAGCAGTACTTC.

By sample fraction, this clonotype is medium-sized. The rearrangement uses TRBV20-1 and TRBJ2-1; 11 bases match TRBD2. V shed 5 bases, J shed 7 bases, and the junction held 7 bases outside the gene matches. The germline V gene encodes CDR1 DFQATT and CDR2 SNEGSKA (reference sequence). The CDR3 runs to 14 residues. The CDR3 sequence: CSAPLSGRGNEQFF. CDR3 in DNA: TGCAGTGCTCCCCTTAGCGGGAGGGGGAATGAGCAGTTCTTC.

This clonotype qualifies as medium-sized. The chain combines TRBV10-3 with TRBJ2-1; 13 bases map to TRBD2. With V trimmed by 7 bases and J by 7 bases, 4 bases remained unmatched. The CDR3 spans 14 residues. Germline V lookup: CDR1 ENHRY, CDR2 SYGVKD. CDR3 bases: TGTGCCATCATGACTAGCGGGGGGAGGAATGAGCAGTTCTTC. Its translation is CAIMTSGGRNEQFF.

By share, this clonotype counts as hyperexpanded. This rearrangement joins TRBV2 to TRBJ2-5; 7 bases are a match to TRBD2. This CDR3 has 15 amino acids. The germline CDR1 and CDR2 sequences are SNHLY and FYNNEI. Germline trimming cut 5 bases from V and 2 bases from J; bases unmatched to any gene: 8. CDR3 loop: CASSWGEGGQETQYF. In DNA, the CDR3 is TGTGCCAGCAGTTGGGGGGAGGGCGGACAAGAGACCCAGTACTTC.

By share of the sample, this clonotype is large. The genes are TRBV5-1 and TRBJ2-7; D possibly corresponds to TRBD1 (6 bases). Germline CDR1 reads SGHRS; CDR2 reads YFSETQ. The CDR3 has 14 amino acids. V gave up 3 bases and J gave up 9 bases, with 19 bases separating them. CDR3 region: CASSSPGQKVGQYF. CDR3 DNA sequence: TGCGCCAGCAGCTCTCCGGGACAAAAAGTGGGGCAGTACTTC.

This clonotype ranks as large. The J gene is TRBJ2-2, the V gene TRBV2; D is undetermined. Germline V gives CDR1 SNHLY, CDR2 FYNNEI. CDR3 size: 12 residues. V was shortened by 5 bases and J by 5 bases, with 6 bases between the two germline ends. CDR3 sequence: CASSHQTGELFF. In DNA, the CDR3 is TGTGCCAGCAGTCACCAAACCGGGGAGCTGTTTTTT.

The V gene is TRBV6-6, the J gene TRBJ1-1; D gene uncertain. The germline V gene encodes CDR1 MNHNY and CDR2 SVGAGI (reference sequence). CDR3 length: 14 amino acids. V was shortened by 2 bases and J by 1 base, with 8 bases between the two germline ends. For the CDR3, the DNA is TGTGCCAGCAGTTACGACGGCAGGAACACTGAAGCTTTCTTT. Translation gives CASSYDGRNTEAFF.

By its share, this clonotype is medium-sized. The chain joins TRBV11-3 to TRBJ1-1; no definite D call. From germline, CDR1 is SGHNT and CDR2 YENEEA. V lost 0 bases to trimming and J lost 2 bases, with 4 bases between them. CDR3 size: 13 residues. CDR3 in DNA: TGTGCCAGCAGCTTAGAGGGAAACACTGAAGCTTTCTTT. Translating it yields CASSLEGNTEAFF.

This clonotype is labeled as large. The CDR3, as DNA: TGTGCCAGCAGCTTAGGACAGGGTCACTCCTACGAGCAGTACTTC. Its translation: CASSLGQGHSYEQYF. The rearrangement joins TRBV7-2 to TRBJ2-7, with TRBD1 identical over 7 bases. The CDR3 runs 15 residues. V lost 1 base, J lost 0 bases, and 3 bases stayed unmatched. Germline assignment: CDR1 SGHTA and CDR2 FQGNSA.

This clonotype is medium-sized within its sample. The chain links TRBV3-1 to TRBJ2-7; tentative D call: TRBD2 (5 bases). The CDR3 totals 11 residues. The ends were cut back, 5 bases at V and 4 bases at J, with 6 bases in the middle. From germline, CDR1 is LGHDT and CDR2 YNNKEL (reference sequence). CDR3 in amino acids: CASSDYYEQYF. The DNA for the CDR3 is TGTGCCAGCAGCGACTATTACGAGCAGTACTTC.

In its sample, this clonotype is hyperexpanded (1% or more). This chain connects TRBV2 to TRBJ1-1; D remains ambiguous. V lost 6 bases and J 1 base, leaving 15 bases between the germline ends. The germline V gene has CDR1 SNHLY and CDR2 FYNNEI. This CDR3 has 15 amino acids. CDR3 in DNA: TGTGCCAGCAGGGCTATATCACAGAAGAACACTGAAGCTTTCTTT. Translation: CASRAISQKNTEAFF.

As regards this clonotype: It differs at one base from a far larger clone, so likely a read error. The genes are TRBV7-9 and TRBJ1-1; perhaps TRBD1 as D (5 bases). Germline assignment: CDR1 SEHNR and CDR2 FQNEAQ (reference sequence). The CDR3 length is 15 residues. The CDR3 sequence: CVSRAISQKNTEAFF. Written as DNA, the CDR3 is TGTGTCAGCAGGGCTATATCACAGAAGAACACTGAAGCTTTCTTT.

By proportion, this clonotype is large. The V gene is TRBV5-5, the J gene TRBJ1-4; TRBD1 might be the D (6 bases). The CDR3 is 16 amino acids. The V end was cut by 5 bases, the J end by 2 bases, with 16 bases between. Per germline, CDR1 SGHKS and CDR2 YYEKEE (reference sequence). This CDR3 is CASRRTRGVTNEKLFF. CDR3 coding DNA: TGTGCCAGCAGGCGAACCAGGGGTGTCACTAATGAAAAACTGTTTTTT.

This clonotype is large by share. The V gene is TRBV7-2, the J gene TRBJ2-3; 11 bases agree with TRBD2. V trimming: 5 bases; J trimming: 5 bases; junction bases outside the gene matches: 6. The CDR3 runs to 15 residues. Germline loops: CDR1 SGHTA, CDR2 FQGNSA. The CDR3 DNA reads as TGTGCCAGCAGCATTAGCGGGAGGGCCGAAGATACGCAGTATTTT. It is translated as CASSISGRAEDTQYF.